These 26 T cell receptor beta chains were all obtained from the same sample, sequenced in a study of identical twins. TCRdb fed the 5' RACE reads into MiXCR, producing one record per CDR3 protein. The sample holds around 1.7 million distinct CDR3 sequences, about 32% seen once. Material for sequencing was cord blood. Source of these receptors: a newborn girl in good health.

This clonotype has only one observation. V gene TRBV9 combines with J gene TRBJ2-2, with 8 bases identical to TRBD2. The CDR3 totals 15 residues. Germline values: CDR1 SGDLS, CDR2 YYNGEE. V lost 0 bases, J lost 3 bases, and 1 base stayed unmatched. CDR3 sequence (DNA): TGTGCCAGCAGCGTAGCGGGGGGGCACACCGGGGAGCTGTTTTTT. Translating gives CASSVAGGHTGELFF. The entire variable domain, with the rest obtained from reference TRBV9 and TRBJ2-2, is as follows: DSGVTQTPKHLITATGQRVTLRCSPRSGDLSVYWYQQSLDQGLQFLIQYYNGEERAKGNILERFSAQQFPDLHSELNLSSLELGDSALYFCASSVAGGHTGELFFGEGSRLTVL.

This chain links TRBV4-1 with TRBJ2-4; 8 bases map to TRBD2. V was pared by 0 bases and J by 13 bases, with 14 bases of the junction left unmatched. The CDR3 consists of 16 residues. Germline-derived CDR1 and CDR2 are MGHRA and YSYEKL. CDR3: CASSQDWRGAYNEQYF. The DNA for the CDR3 is TGCGCCAGCAGCCAAGACTGGCGGGGGGCCTACAATGAGCAGTACTTC.

This clonotype showed up just a few times. The rearrangement links TRBV2 to TRBJ2-3, with 8 bases that match TRBD2. This CDR3 is 16 amino acids long. Unmatched junction bases numbered 9, after V lost 3 bases and J lost 4 bases. CDR1 is SNHLY, CDR2 FYNNEI, per germline. The chain's CDR3 is CASSDRAGGKADTQYF. CDR3 bases: TGTGCCAGCAGTGATCGGGCGGGGGGCAAGGCAGATACGCAGTATTTT.

The chain uses TRBV11-3 and TRBJ2-1; perhaps TRBD2 as D (5 bases). CDR1 and CDR2 from the germline V gene are SGHNT and YENEEA. This CDR3 region has 16 residues. V was clipped by 1 base and J by 0 bases, with 10 bases between them. CDR3: CASSLVGRDSYNEQFF. Here the CDR3 DNA reads TGTGCCAGCAGCTTAGTTGGTCGGGACTCCTACAATGAGCAGTTCTTC.

The gene calls are TRBV20-1 and TRBJ1-2, with a possible D match to TRBD1 (6 bases). The CDR3 length is 13 residues. V lost 3 bases, J lost 7 bases, and 15 bases lay in between. Germline V gene lookup returns CDR1 DFQATT and CDR2 SNEGSKA (reference sequence). In nucleotides, the CDR3 is TGCAGTGCTAGGGAAACAGGGCCAGGTGGCTACACCTTC. This gives the protein CSARETGPGGYTF.

The CDR3 loop is CASSGRTAQYF. CDR3 nucleotide sequence: TGTGCCAGCAGTGGCAGGACAGCCCAGTACTTC. This chain links TRBV2 with TRBJ2-5, with TRBD1 as a possible D gene (6 bases). The CDR3 contains 11 residues. Per the germline V gene, CDR1 is SNHLY and CDR2 is FYNNEI. Trimming cost V 4 bases and J 9 bases, with 9 bases left between them.

This clonotype was observed a handful of times. The chain is built from TRBV6-6 and TRBJ2-3; D is undetermined. This CDR3 spans 15 amino acids. The V end lost 2 bases, the J end lost 1 base, and 10 bases lay between the germline ends. Per the germline V gene, CDR1 is MNHNY and CDR2 is SVGAGI (reference sequence). CDR3 sequence reads: CASSYGAQGTDTQYF. CDR3 nucleotides: TGTGCCAGCAGTTACGGTGCTCAGGGCACAGATACGCAGTATTTT.

This clonotype was seen a handful of times. This chain uses TRBV29-1 with TRBJ1-2; 7 bases are a match to TRBD1. V was clipped by 8 bases and J by 1 base; unmatched bases: 10. This CDR3 has 14 amino acids. CDR1 and CDR2 (germline): SQVTM, ANQGSEA. In DNA form, the CDR3 reads TGCAGCACCGGGACAGCTTACCTTAACTATGGCTACACCTTC. Amino acid sequence: CSTGTAYLNYGYTF.

The V gene is TRBV28, the J gene TRBJ1-2; perhaps TRBD1 as D (5 bases). The V gene's germline CDR1 is MDHEN and CDR2 SYDVKM. The CDR3 extends over 14 amino acids. The ends were cut back, 1 base at V and 8 bases at J, with 14 bases in the middle. CDR3 nucleotides: TGTGCCAGCAGTTTATTTCGAGGGGCGGACGGCTACACCTTC. Encoded protein: CASSLFRGADGYTF.

The rearrangement uses TRBV12-3 or TRBV12-4 and TRBJ2-7, with 12 bases aligning to TRBD2. The CDR3 spans 15 residues. V shed 5 bases, J shed 3 bases, and the junction held 5 bases outside the gene matches. CDR3 bases: TGTGCCAGCAGTAAAAGGACTAGCGGGAACTACGAGCAGTACTTC. Translated, it gives CASSKRTSGNYEQYF.

The chain combines TRBV3-1 with TRBJ2-2, with 7 positions matching TRBD2. Germline V gives CDR1 LGHDT, CDR2 YNNKEL (reference sequence). This CDR3 is built from 17 residues. Trimming at V came to 1 base and at J to 6 bases, leaving 11 bases not matched to a gene. The CDR3 spells CASSQGGFGGRPGELFF. The CDR3 region has the DNA TGTGCCAGCAGCCAAGGAGGGTTTGGCGGGAGACCCGGGGAGCTGTTTTTT.

J is TRBJ1-1 and V is TRBV28; the match to TRBD1 covers 8 bases. Looked up from germline, CDR1 is MDHEN and CDR2 is SYDVKM. Losses at the gene ends were 7 bases for V and 1 base for J; bases not matched to a gene: 11. CDR3 size: 16 residues. CDR3 residues: CASKSGAGTGNTEAFF. In DNA form, the CDR3 reads TGTGCCAGCAAGAGCGGGGCCGGGACAGGGAACACTGAAGCTTTCTTT.

This clonotype was counted ten times or more. The genes are TRBV3-1 and TRBJ2-7; no clear D. Germline values: CDR1 LGHDT, CDR2 YNNKEL (reference sequence). The CDR3 length is 13 residues. Trimming removed 6 bases from V and 3 bases from J, with 12 bases in between. The CDR3 nucleotides read TGTGCCAGCAGTCGCCGTGGAAGCTACGAGCAGTACTTC. Residues: CASSRRGSYEQYF.

This clonotype was detected once. A much more abundant neighbour one base away suggests this may be a read error. This rearrangement joins TRBV21-1 to TRBJ2-4; TRBD1, the table's D call, lacks a check against the DNA. TRBV21-1 is tagged as a pseudogene. The CDR3 consists of 14 residues. The CDR3 DNA reads TGTGCCAGCAGCAAAGAGGACAGGGAAAATGAGCAGTACTTC. This sequence encodes CASSKEDRENEQYF.

The chain couples TRBV6-1 to TRBJ2-7; no reliable D call. V lost 8 bases to trimming and J lost 3 bases, with 11 bases between them. CDR3 length: 12 amino acids. Germline lookup yields CDR1 MNHNS and CDR2 SASEGT. CDR3 DNA sequence: TGTGCCAGCGTGTTTAGCCGCTACGAGCAGTACTTC. It yields the protein CASVFSRYEQYF.

The genes are TRBV9 and TRBJ1-4; no definite D call. Germline V CDR1 and CDR2: SGDLS, YYNGEE. The CDR3 extends over 13 amino acids. V was cut by 3 bases and J by 10 bases, with 13 bases left in between. CDR3 DNA sequence: TGTGCCAGCAGCGCACCTCCACTGGGAAAACTGTTTTTT. Its translation: CASSAPPLGKLFF. Filled out from reference TRBV9 and TRBJ1-4, the complete variable domain reads DSGVTQTPKHLITATGQRVTLRCSPRSGDLSVYWYQQSLDQGLQFLIQYYNGEERAKGNILERFSAQQFPDLHSELNLSSLELGDSALYFCASSAPPLGKLFFGSGTQLSVL.

J is TRBJ2-5 and V is TRBV15, with a tentative D call TRBD2 (5 bases). Trimming cost V 3 bases and J 5 bases, with 7 bases left between them. The CDR3 runs 12 residues. Germline V CDR1 and CDR2: LNHNV, YYDKDF (reference sequence). The CDR3 spells CATSRRAETQYF. CDR3 nucleotide sequence: TGTGCCACCAGCAGGAGGGCCGAGACCCAGTACTTC.

V usage is TRBV11-2 and J usage is TRBJ2-3; D unclear. Germline V gives CDR1 SGHAT, CDR2 FQNNGV. CDR3 length: 16 residues. The V end was cut by 6 bases, the J end by 2 bases, with 18 bases between. The CDR3 loop is CASSLDFRVNTDTQYF. In DNA, the CDR3 is TGTGCCAGCAGTCTAGATTTTCGGGTAAACACAGATACGCAGTATTTT.

This clonotype was recorded once. V and J are TRBV20-1 and TRBJ2-3; D gene unclear. The CDR3 runs 17 residues. The germline V gene has CDR1 DFQATT and CDR2 SNEGSKA (reference sequence). V lost 4 bases and J lost 8, with 28 bases in between. The CDR3 sequence is CSAIKGHAGARWVTQYF. CDR3 in DNA: TGCAGTGCTATCAAAGGGCATGCCGGAGCTAGATGGGTTACGCAGTATTTT.

This clonotype was recorded a few times. The chain couples TRBV13 to TRBJ1-6, with 7 bases fitting TRBD1. There are 17 residues in the CDR3. Germline CDR1 is PRHDT and CDR2 is FYEKMQ (reference sequence). The J segment lost 1 base and the V segment lost 5 bases, leaving 8 bases of the junction unmatched. CDR3 bases: TGTGCCAGCAGCGCCAGACAGGGATGGTCCTATAATTCACCCCTCCACTTT. Protein sequence: CASSARQGWSYNSPLHF.

This clonotype turned up a few times. The chain has TRBV9 and TRBJ1-1, with 10 nucleotides matching TRBD1. The V gene end was trimmed by 3 bases and the J gene end by 4 bases; junction bases not matched to a gene: 9. The CDR3 extends over 16 amino acids. Germline V gene data show CDR1 as SGDLS and CDR2 as YYNGEE. CDR3: CASSERTGGGFTEAFF. CDR3 bases: TGTGCCAGCAGCGAACGGACAGGGGGAGGTTTCACTGAAGCTTTCTTT.

V is TRBV6-2 or TRBV6-3 and J is TRBJ2-3, with TRBD1 matching over 7 bases. Trimming took 2 bases from V and 5 from J; bases not matched to a gene: 10. Germline CDR1 MNHEY, CDR2 SVGEGT. This CDR3 comprises 16 residues. The CDR3 nucleotides read TGTGCCAGCAGTTACCCCCGACAGGGTCAAGGAGATACGCAGTATTTT. It yields the protein CASSYPRQGQGDTQYF.

The chain has TRBV5-1 and TRBJ1-4; possibly TRBD1 for D (5 bases). The CDR3 runs 12 residues. Germline CDR1 reads SGHRS; CDR2 reads YFSETQ. CDR3 in DNA: TGCATCCTGCAGGGCCCTAATGAAAAACTGTTTTTT. It yields the protein CILQGPNEKLFF.

This clonotype was detected once. The chain's CDR3 is CSARNTSSGYNEQYF. The CDR3 bases are TGCAGTGCTAGGAATACTAGTAGTGGCTACAATGAGCAGTACTTC. The gene calls are TRBV20-1 and TRBJ2-7; maybe TRBD2 (5 bases). Trimming removed 3 bases at V and 7 bases at J, with 22 bases between. Per germline, CDR1 DFQATT and CDR2 SNEGSKA (reference sequence). This CDR3 region has 15 residues.

V usage is TRBV20-1 and J usage is TRBJ1-2, with 10 bases fitting TRBD1. This CDR3 comprises 14 residues. Per the germline V gene, CDR1 is DFQATT and CDR2 is SNEGSKA (reference sequence). J lost 8 bases, V lost 3 bases, and 9 bases had no gene match. The CDR3 loop is CSARGPGTGVGYTF. The CDR3 DNA is TGCAGTGCTAGGGGACCCGGGACAGGGGTCGGCTACACCTTC.

There are a few counts of this clonotype. The rearrangement links TRBV4-2 to TRBJ2-3, with D unclear. Trimming took off 6 bases at V and 0 bases at J, with 13 bases between the two ends. Germline V gene sequence: CDR1 LGHNA, CDR2 YNFKEQ. This CDR3 contains 15 residues. Written as DNA, the CDR3 is TGTGCCAGCAGGGATGTGGCCCAAAGCACAGATACGCAGTATTTT. This translates into CASRDVAQSTDTQYF.